The rows below give T cell receptor beta chains drawn from one sample of a study of identical twins. TCRdb ran MiXCR on the 5' RACE reads and lists one entry per CDR3 protein. The table lists over 550,000 distinct CDR3 sequences, 7.1% of them singletons. These data are also associated with another study on yellow fever vaccine responses in identical twins.

Sequenced sample: PBMCs. The source of these receptors is a woman between 18 and 29 years old in good health. Each CDR3 is given with its conserved first and last residue. D genes are given only for firm matches. Some rows mark clone size as missing; the rest say once, few, many or name a class of expanded clone.

TRBV28,.,TRBJ2-5,14,few,CASNLGDFWETQYF,TGTGCCAGCAATCTAGGGGACTTCTGGGAGACCCAGTACTTC
TRBV25-1,.,TRBJ2-7,13,.,CASREPFSGEQYF,TGTGCCAGCAGAGAGCCGTTTTCGGGCGAGCAGTACTTC
TRBV18,TRBD1,TRBJ2-7,12,few,CASSLRTGGALF,TGTGCCAGCTCACTTCGGACAGGGGGTGCACTCTTC
TRBV7-6,.,TRBJ1-4,16,many,CASSLALDRSNEKLFF,TGTGCCAGCAGCCTGGCCCTTGACAGGTCCAACGAAAAACTGTTTTTT
TRBV5-8,.,TRBJ2-3,12,few,CASTTPGGTQYF,TGTGCCAGCACCACCCCGGGTGGTACGCAGTATTTT
TRBV19,.,TRBJ2-1,16,few,CASSIVGLGIYNEQFF,TGTGCCAGTAGTATAGTTGGGCTAGGAATCTACAATGAGCAGTTCTTC
TRBV5-1,.,TRBJ2-7,15,few,CASSLAPGFDSEQYF,TGCGCCAGCAGCTTGGCCCCGGGTTTTGACTCCGAGCAGTACTTC
TRBV20-1,TRBD2,TRBJ2-4,15,.,CSARGPGLALDIQYF,TGCAGTGCTAGGGGCCCGGGACTAGCGCTTGACATTCAGTACTTC
TRBV7-2,TRBD2,TRBJ2-1,15,.,CASSLEAGGVNEQFF,TGTGCCAGCAGCTTAGAAGCGGGGGGGGTCAATGAGCAGTTCTTC
TRBV27,.,TRBJ2-5,15,.,CASTTLGGDQETQYF,TGTGCCAGCACCACCCTCGGCGGGGACCAAGAGACCCAGTACTTC
TRBV12-3/TRBV12-4,.,TRBJ1-2,13,.,CASSLAEHYGYTF,TGTGCCAGCAGTTTAGCGGAACACTATGGCTACACCTTC
TRBV20-1,.,TRBJ2-7,14,many,CSAYRQDSSYEQYF,TGCAGTGCTTACCGACAGGACTCCTCCTACGAGCAGTACTTC
TRBV6-5,.,TRBJ1-6,15,many,CASSYRTSYNSPLHF,TGTGCCAGCAGTTACCGAACTTCCTATAATTCACCCCTCCACTTT
TRBV28,TRBD2,TRBJ2-7,14,few,CASRGLAGDWEQYF,TGTGCCAGCAGGGGACTAGCGGGAGATTGGGAGCAGTACTTC
TRBV12-3/TRBV12-4,TRBD2,TRBJ2-5,15,.,CASSFGTSGQETQYF,TGTGCCAGCAGTTTTGGGACTAGCGGACAAGAGACCCAGTACTTC
TRBV28,TRBD2,TRBJ2-7,19,few,CASSPTRGLAGVFSYEQYF,TGTGCCAGCAGTCCTACTCGGGGACTAGCGGGAGTATTTTCCTACGAGCAGTACTTC